This passage covers 2 T cell receptor beta chains from one sample sequenced in a study of radiotherapy plus CTLA-4 blockade in lung cancer. Profiled with immunoSEQ multiplex PCR; TCRdb holds only in-frame clones, not every one. This sample has around 110,000 clones; roughly 84% occur once, and the top ten carry 2% to 3%. The source was peripheral blood, collected from a patient treated with radiotherapy plus ipilimumab. The receptors were gathered from a human donor with non-small cell lung cancer that progressed on radiotherapy plus ipilimumab. Some clones in this sample may be carry-over from other donors' samples.

The chain combines TRBV4-2 with TRBJ1-4, with a possible D match to TRBD1 (6 bases). The CDR3 loop spans 17 amino acids. From germline, CDR1 is LGHNA and CDR2 YNFKEQ. Trimming took 1 base from V and 5 from J, leaving 17 bases between them. CDR3 DNA: TGTGCCAGCAGCCAAGGAGGGGGAAACAGATGGAATGAAAAACTGTTTTTT. Protein: CASSQGGGNRWNEKLFF.

V gene TRBV11-3 combines with J gene TRBJ2-5; the D gene is possibly TRBD1 (5 bases). V was shortened by 4 bases and J by 1 base, with 7 bases between the two germline ends. Germline V gene sequence: CDR1 SGHNT, CDR2 YENEEA. The CDR3 contains 13 residues. In nucleotides, the CDR3 is TGTGCCAGCAGCTCGACAGTCCAAGAGACCCAGTACTTC. The encoded protein is CASSSTVQETQYF.